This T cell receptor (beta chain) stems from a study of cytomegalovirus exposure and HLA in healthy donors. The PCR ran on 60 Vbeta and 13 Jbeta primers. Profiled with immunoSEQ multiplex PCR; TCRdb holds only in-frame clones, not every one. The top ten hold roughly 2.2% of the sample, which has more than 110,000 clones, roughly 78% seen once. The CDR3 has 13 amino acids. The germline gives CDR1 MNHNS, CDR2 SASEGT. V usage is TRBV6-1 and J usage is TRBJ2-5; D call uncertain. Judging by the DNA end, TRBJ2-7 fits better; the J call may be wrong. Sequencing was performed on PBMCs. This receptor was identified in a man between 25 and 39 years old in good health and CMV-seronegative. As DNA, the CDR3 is TGTGCCAGCAGTGAAGCCGACACCTACGAGCAGTACTTC. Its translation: CASSEADTYEQYF.